This T cell receptor (beta chain) was captured in a study of technical replicates of blood from four donors (dated by TCRdb to about 2017). Receptor amplification or capture employed the immunoSEQ multiplex PCR assay. As stored in TCRdb, this immuneACCESS dataset retains in-frame rearrangements with V and J assigned. A fraction of the clones does not appear; measured against another copy, unresolved V genes explain less than half of the discrepancy, and the remainder lacks a known reason. The table for this sample lists approximately 79,000 clones; 95% to 97% of them were counted only once. The leading ten clones occupy roughly 0.35% of the sample. The CDR3 has 11 amino acids, counting the end cysteine and phenylalanine. The CDR3 DNA has 33 bases and is translated from base 1. Sequences LNHNV (CDR1) and YYDKDF (CDR2) are obtained from the germline V gene (reference sequence). V is cut by 1 base and J by 6 bases, and the space between the germline ends is 4 bases.

As regards this clone: The antigen this receptor binds is unknown. Qualities for individual bases were not recorded, and no much larger clone is one base off.

Sequencing was carried out using T cells isolated from PBMCs. The rearrangement combines TRBV15 with TRBJ2-7, with the D gene call left open. This TCR was recovered from a human donor in good health. The CDR3 region: CATSRGGEQYF. The nucleotide sequence reads as follows: TGTGCCACCAGCAGAGGAGGCGAGCAGTACTTC.